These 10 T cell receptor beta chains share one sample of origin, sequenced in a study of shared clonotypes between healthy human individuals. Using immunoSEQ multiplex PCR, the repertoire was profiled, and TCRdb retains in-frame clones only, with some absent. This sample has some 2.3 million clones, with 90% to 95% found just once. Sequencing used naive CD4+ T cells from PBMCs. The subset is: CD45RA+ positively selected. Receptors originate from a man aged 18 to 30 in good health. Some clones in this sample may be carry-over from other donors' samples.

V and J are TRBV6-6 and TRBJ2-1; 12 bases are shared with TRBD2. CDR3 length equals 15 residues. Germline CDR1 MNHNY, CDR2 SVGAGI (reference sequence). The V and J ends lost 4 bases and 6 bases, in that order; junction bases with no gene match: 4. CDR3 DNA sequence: TGTGCCAGCAGTTTATTGACTAGCGGGAGCAATGAGCAGTTCTTC. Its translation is CASSLLTSGSNEQFF.

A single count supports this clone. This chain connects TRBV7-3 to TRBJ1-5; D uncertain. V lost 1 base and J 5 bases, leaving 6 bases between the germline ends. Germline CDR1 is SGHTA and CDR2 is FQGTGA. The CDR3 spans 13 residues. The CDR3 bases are TGTGCCAGCAGCTTAAACGGAGATCAGCCCCAGCATTTT. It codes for CASSLNGDQPQHF.

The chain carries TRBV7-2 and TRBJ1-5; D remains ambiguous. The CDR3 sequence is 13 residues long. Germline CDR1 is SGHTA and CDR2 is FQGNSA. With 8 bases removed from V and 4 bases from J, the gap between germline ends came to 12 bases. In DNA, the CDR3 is TGTGCCAGCGGGAGGACGGGAAATCAGCCCCAGCATTTT. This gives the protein CASGRTGNQPQHF.

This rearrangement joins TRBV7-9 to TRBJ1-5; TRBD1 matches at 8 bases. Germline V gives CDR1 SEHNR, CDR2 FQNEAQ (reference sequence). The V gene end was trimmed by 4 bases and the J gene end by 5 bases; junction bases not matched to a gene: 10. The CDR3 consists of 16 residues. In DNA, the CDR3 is TGTGCCAGCAGCTCAGGCCTTCACAGGGGGTATCAGCCCCAGCATTTT. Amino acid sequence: CASSSGLHRGYQPQHF. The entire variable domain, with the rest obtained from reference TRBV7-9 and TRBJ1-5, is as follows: DTGVSQNPRHKITKRGQNVTFRCDPISEHNRLYWYRQTLGQGPEFLTYFQNEAQLEKSRLLSDRFSAERPKGSFSTLEIQRTEQGDSAMYLCASSSGLHRGYQPQHFGDGTRLSIL.

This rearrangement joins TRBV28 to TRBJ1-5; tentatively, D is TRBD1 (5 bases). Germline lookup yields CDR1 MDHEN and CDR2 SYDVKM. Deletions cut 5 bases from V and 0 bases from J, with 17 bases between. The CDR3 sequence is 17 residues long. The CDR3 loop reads CASSASKGRHSNQPQHF. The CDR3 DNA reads TGTGCCAGCAGTGCGTCCAAGGGACGGCATAGCAATCAGCCCCAGCATTTT.

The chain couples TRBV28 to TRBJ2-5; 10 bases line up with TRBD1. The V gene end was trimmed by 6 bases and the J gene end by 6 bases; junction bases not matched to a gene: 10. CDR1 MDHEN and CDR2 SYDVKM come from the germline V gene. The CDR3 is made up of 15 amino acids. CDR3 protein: CASREGQGEVKTQYF. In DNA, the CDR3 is TGTGCCAGCAGGGAAGGACAGGGGGAAGTGAAGACCCAGTACTTC.

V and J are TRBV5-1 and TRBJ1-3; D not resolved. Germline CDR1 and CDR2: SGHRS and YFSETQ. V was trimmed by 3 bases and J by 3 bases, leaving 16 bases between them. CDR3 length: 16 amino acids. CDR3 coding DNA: TGCGCCAGCAGCTATGCCACCCCGGGGAATGGAAACACCATATATTTT. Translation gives CASSYATPGNGNTIYF.

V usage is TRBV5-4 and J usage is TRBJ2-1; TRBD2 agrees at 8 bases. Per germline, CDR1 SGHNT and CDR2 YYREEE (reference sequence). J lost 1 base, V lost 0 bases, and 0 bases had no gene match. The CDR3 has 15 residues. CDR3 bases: TGTGCCAGCAGCTTGGCTAGCGGGTCCTACAATGAGCAGTTCTTC. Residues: CASSLASGSYNEQFF.

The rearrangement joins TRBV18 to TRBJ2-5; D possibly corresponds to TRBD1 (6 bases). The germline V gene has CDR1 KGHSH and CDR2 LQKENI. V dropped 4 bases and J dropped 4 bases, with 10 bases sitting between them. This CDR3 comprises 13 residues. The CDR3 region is CASSRGQLETQYF. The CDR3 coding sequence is TGTGCCAGCTCACGCGGACAGCTAGAGACCCAGTACTTC.

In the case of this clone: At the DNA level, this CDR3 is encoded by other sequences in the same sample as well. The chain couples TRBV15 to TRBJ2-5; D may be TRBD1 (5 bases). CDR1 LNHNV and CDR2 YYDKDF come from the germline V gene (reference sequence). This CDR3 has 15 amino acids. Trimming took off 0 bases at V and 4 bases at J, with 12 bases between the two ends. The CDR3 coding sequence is TGTGCCACCAGCAGAGAAAGGGGTCGGGCAGAGACCCAGTACTTC. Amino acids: CATSRERGRAETQYF.